Sequencing of this T cell receptor (beta chain) was carried out in a study of molecular identifiers for immune sequencing clone quantification. Sorted naive CD8 T cells were those defined as CD8+CD4-CCR7+CD45RA+. The CDR3 sequence is 15 residues long. The germline gives CDR1 SGHAT, CDR2 FQNNGV. Trimming pared 5 bases from V and 3 bases from J, leaving 16 bases between. TCRdb re-called the PCR reads through MiXCR, storing one row per CDR3 protein. Of a few hundred thousand distinct CDR3 sequences in the sample, 20% to 25% were seen once. The rearrangement uses TRBV11-2 and TRBJ1-1; the D gene is possibly TRBD1 (6 bases). The sample taken for sequencing was naive CD8+ T cells from blood, with Jurkat cell RNA spiked in. Indicated subset: FACS-sorted CD8+CD4-CCR7+CD45RA+ naive T cells. The source of this sequence is a human donor in good health. Some libraries in this study had Jurkat cell RNA spiked in. Here the CDR3 DNA reads TGTGCCAGCAGCCAGCAGACGGGGGGCGACACTGAAGCTTTCTTT. Amino acid sequence: CASSQQTGGDTEAFF.